This TCR beta chain was recorded in a study of early T cells in non-severe SARS-CoV-2 infection (dated by TCRdb to the early 2020s). Study-wide context: Bulk RNA from unsorted whole blood was used for TCR sequencing, so alpha and beta chains could not be paired. Overall results and qualifications from the work: VDJdb matching was skewed toward anti-spike CD8 responses, so virus-specific expansions were likely underestimated and private and CD4 specificities were missed.

This clonotype was seen many times. Its antigen is currently not known. No base qualities exist here, and no much larger clone lies one base off it. Clipping removes 6 bases from V and 6 bases from J, with 9 as the unmatched junction base count. Its CDR3 holds 14 amino acids, cysteine through phenylalanine. The only DNA kept is the CDR3, 42 bases in frame from the first base. Taken from the germline V gene (reference sequence), the CDR1 and CDR2 loops are DFQATT and SNEGSKA. The library was produced with 5' RACE. Instrument used: NextSeq 500. In the TCR library protocol, unique molecular identifiers were attached to individual cDNA molecules to correct for PCR bias and sequencing error. Both TCR alpha and beta chains were sequenced, and tight co-correlation was observed between alpha and beta sequence abundances in each sample. Processing in the source paper ran as follows. Decombinator V4 was used to perform V gene, J gene and CDR3 annotation of TCR sequences. Expanded TCRs were defined as changing significantly between any two time points under a Poisson model with p below 0.0001. Abundances of TCRs were expressed as counts per million after normalisation to the total number of TCRs sequenced in each sample. TRAV1-2 paired with TRAJ12, TRAJ20 or TRAJ33 defined MAIT TCRs, while TRAV10 paired with TRAJ18 defined iNKT TCRs. VDJdb, accessed 1 November 2021, was searched for CMV, EBV and SARS-CoV-2 annotated TCRs, with TCRs annotated for multiple antigens excluded. Using fastp at Q25 and MiXCR, TCRdb reprocessed the public reads and kept productive beta chains. Identical CDR3 protein sequences are pooled into one entry, listed with their most common genes and DNA. The V and J calls were determined by TCRdb, not by the authors. Recorded for this sample are 55,000 to 75,000 distinct CDR3 sequences; 10% of them occurred a single time. Around 16% of the sample rests with the top ten.

The study was a case-control design nested within a healthcare worker cohort in London, UK, with weekly nasopharyngeal swab PCR tests and blood sampling. Healthcare workers were recruited during the week of the UK lockdown, between 23 and 31 March 2020, and followed weekly for up to about 16 weeks. This sequence was found in an adult who was a healthcare worker with PCR-confirmed SARS-CoV-2 infection or an uninfected control (not recorded which). This sample comprised whole blood, obtained at baseline. This chain is built from TRBV20-1 and TRBJ2-1; a stretch of 9 junction bases matches TRBD2. The CDR3: CSAMSGRPRNEQFF. The nucleotides read TGCAGTGCCATGAGCGGGAGGCCTCGCAATGAGCAGTTCTTC.